Shown below are 3 T cell receptor delta chains from a single sample sequenced in a study of gammadelta T cells in human blood. TCRdb reanalysed the RT-PCR reads with CATT. The repertoire has 300 or so delta-chain clones, over 20% of them found once; the top ten carry around 21%. The specimen was non-Vgamma9Vdelta2 gamma-delta T cells from infant blood. The receptors derive from a human donor.

This clone is labeled hyperexpanded. The genes are TRAV36/DV7 and TRDJ1; the match to TRDD3 covers 12 bases. The germline V gene encodes CDR1 VTNFRS and CDR2 LTSSGIE (reference sequence). V lost 2 bases, J lost 0 bases, and 5 bases stayed unmatched. The CDR3 totals 16 residues. CDR3 coding DNA: TGTGCTGTGGATCGACTGGGGGATACTAACACCGATAAACTCATCTTT. Amino acid sequence: CAVDRLGDTNTDKLIF. Full variable domain (remainder filled in from reference TRAV36/DV7 and TRDJ1): EDKVVQSPLSLVVHEGDTVTLNCSYEVTNFRSLLWYKQEKKAPTFLFMLTSSGIEKKSGRLSSILDKKELSSILNITATQTGDSAIYLCAVDRLGDTNTDKLIFGKGTRVTVEP.

To note about this clone: A much larger clone sits a single nucleotide away, making a read error possible. This chain connects TRDV1 to TRDJ3; 9 nucleotides agree with TRDD3. This CDR3 region has 28 residues. Germline assignment: CDR1 TSWWSYY and CDR2 QGS. V trimming: 3 bases; J trimming: 0 bases; junction bases outside the gene matches: 33. The CDR3 DNA follows: TGTGCTCTTGGGGACCAACCGACTTCCCACAAAACCCGTCGTACTGGGGGACCGAGCTCCTGGGACACCCGACAGATGTTTTTC. It is translated as CALGDQPTSHKTRRTGGPSSWDTRQMFF.

In this sample, this clone is large. The chain carries TRDV3 and TRDJ1; 8 positions match TRDD3. The V segment lost 1 base and the J segment 0 bases; nucleotides outside the gene matches: 13. The CDR3 sequence is 17 residues long. CDR1 is TVYSNPD, CDR2 GDNSRS, per germline (reference sequence). The CDR3 coding sequence is TGTGCCTTTATCCCCTTAGCATTACTGGGGGACACCGATAAACTCATCTTT. Residues: CAFIPLALLGDTDKLIF.